The entry below gives a single TCR beta chain sequence along with its context. It lacks a known antigen. One base away there is no much larger clone; base qualities are not given. TCR CDR3 regions were amplified from genomic DNA by multiplex PCR using the deep immunoSEQ assay. For each cell subset, the extracted genomic DNA was distributed evenly across all wells of several immunoSEQ 96-well plates, and each plate served as one replicate. For sorted subsets, roughly 190 ng of genomic DNA, equivalent to 25,000 to 35,000 T cell genomes, went into each replicate PCR. Purified libraries were measured with a Qubit 3.0 fluorometer, size-checked on a Bioanalyzer 2100, and measured again with the KAPA Library Quantification kit. Each immunoSEQ 96-well plate was sequenced on its own single-read 150-cycle Illumina NextSeq 550 flow cell. Regarding the original processing steps: Because the immunoSEQ output included only junctional sequences and no quality scores, the filtering could not be the same as the filtering used for full-length reads. To assign V/J genes and CDR3, sequences were annotated using PyIR, a Python wrapper for IgBLAST v1.9, with IMGT germline references. Any read was removed if the V/J assignment was weak (E-value above 1e-6), the CDR3 was missing, or the read contained stop codons, out-of-frame junctions, or ambiguous translated residues. V3J clonotypes were defined by identical inferred V gene, J gene, and CDR3 amino acid sequence. Percentage overlap between repertoires was calculated by dividing the number of shared unique clonotypes by the size of the smaller repertoire. RTK rarefaction, the Chao1 estimator, and Recon v2.1 estimates of unobserved clonotypes were used to assess repertoire richness. For all TCRbeta clonotypes obtained by the gDNA method from several donors, generation probabilities were computed with OLGA. The immuneACCESS repertoire file appears here via TCRdb, limited to in-frame rearrangements. These files lack a portion of the clones; in checked studies, under half of the deficit traces to unresolved V genes, and the cause of the others is not known. Clone size and the V and J calls come from that table; the DNA yielded D and trimming. Across this sample there are roughly 2.1 million clones, with about 92% seen only once. The ten largest clones take up 1.5% to 2% of the sample.

The data originate from a study of shared clonotypes between healthy human individuals (TCRdb year 2020). About the full investigation: The cohort comprised a couple of women and a few men aged 18 to 49 years. For each donor, CD4 naive and CD4 memory were each given three plates, CD8 naive was given two plates, and CD8 memory was given one plate. To estimate repertoire size and how much clonotype sharing occurs between individuals, the study deeply sequenced the blood TCR repertoires of about five healthy adults. Libraries were prepared and TCR repertoires were sequenced by different laboratories using diverse techniques, in order to increase sequencing depth and limit assay-specific biases. Each donor's leukapheresis produced roughly between roughly 0.9 and 9 billion PBMCs. Broader findings and caveats from the paper: Only blood was sampled, and tissue TCR repertoires likely differ from those in blood. Pairwise subsampling led to the expectation that sequencing depth would affect the degree of clonotype sharing among donors. The genetic and exposure-history diversity represented was limited by the small number of donors. Rarefaction of sorted-subset datasets indicated incomplete sequencing despite the large sequencing depth. Larger estimated clonotype richness was generally found for naive subsets than for memory subsets. Compared with non-shared clonotypes, clonotypes shared by all four sorted-subset donors had higher generation probabilities. Sharing across several donors was observed for roughly 5% of naive CD4, over 3% of naive CD8, over 2% of memory CD4, and about 0.39% of memory CD8 clonotypes.

Trimming removed 3 bases from V and 0 bases from J, leaving 11 bases between the germline ends. Taken from cysteine to phenylalanine, the CDR3 has 15 residues. This entry keeps only the CDR3 DNA: 45 bases, framed from base 1. CDR1 and CDR2, per the germline V gene, are SGDLS and YYNGEE. CD8 naive samples were obtained by positive selection for CCR7 among CD45RO-negative cells, yielding a CD45RA+CCR7+ population from which TemRA cells were excluded. Healthy HIV-negative adults with no recently reported acute infections or vaccinations were included as donors. All donors were Caucasian adults living in Nashville, Tennessee, USA. Blood was obtained by leukapheresis, after which PBMCs were separated by Ficoll-Histopaque density gradient centrifugation and cryopreserved in liquid nitrogen vapor phase. Analytical flow cytometry was used to check the purity and quantity of every magnetically sorted T cell population. From each sorted fraction, genomic DNA was isolated and quantified by UV absorbance on a Nanodrop 2000c.

The receptor chain draws on TRBV9 and TRBJ2-3, with TRBD2 perhaps the D gene, on 5 matching bases. Sequencing used naive CD8+ T cells from PBMCs. The sample's cell subset or site label, in plain terms: CD45RA+CCR7+. This receptor was obtained from a man between 18 and 35 years old in good health. Some clones in this sample may be carry-over from other donors' samples. For the CDR3, the sequence is CASSAEGGSTDTQYF. The nucleotide sequence reads as follows: TGTGCCAGCAGCGCCGAGGGCGGTAGCACAGATACGCAGTATTTT.